This T cell receptor (beta chain) derives from a study of CD8+CD57+ T cells in acquired aplastic anemia. Study context: The study obtained an average of 3.2 ug of DNA from sorted CD4+ and CD8+ cells.

CDR3 and TCR beta VDJ profiling relied on genomic DNA as the template. From the reads, TCRdb called clonotypes with MiXCR, one entry per CDR3 protein. The profile shows approximately 170,000 distinct CDR3 sequences, around 43% of them singletons. This clonotype was seen many times. No antigen is known for it. Findings of the study overall: A significant difference in CD8+ Simpson's diversity between patients and controls was not found. Patients and controls turned out to have twenty-nine CD8+ CDR3 sequences in common.

Those patients picked for sequencing had displayed CD8+CD57+ cell expansion on flow cytometry. All participating patients were living with severe acquired aplastic anemia. This TCR came from a human donor with aplastic anemia. Sequences were obtained from sorted CD4+, CD8+, or CD8+CD57+ T cells (not recorded which) from PBMCs.

The CDR3 sequence: CASSQRQGQRETQYF. DNA for the CDR3: TGCGCCAGCAGCCAACGACAGGGGCAGCGGGAGACCCAGTACTTC. The chain combines TRBV4-3 with TRBJ2-5, with TRBD1 matching over 8 bases. This CDR3 is 15 amino acids long. Germline V gives CDR1 LGHNA, CDR2 YSLEER. The ends lost 2 bases at V and 5 bases at J; junction bases unmatched: 7.